These 2 T cell receptor beta chains came from one sample sequenced in a study of regulatory T cells in long-lasting Graves disease. The time point here: newly diagnosed GD, antithyroid drugs for less than 3 months. PBMC RNA served as the TCR library source. To make TCR beta libraries, researchers used iRepertoire HTBI primers and Arm-PCR of CDR3 regions. TCRdb re-called the multiplex PCR reads with MiXCR, one entry per CDR3 protein. The repertoire has more than 300,000 distinct CDR3 sequences, roughly 10% of them found once; the top ten carry under 20%. These data were also reused for a study on T cells in Graves' hyperthyroidism and ophthalmopathy.

Source: peripheral blood mononuclear cells (PBMCs), taken at new diagnosis, from a patient treated with antithyroid drugs. These receptors came from a woman between 18 and 29 years old with Graves disease.

In its sample, this clonotype was seen many times. V usage is TRBV28 and J usage is TRBJ2-5; either TRBD1 or TRBD2 may fit D (5 bases each). Germline CDR1 and CDR2: MDHEN and SYDVKM. There are 15 residues in the CDR3. Between the trimmed V and J ends, which lost 4 bases and 5 bases, there was a span of 17 bases. The CDR3 DNA follows: TGTGCCAGCAGTTCGACAGCCCCCGAGGGGGAGACCCAGTACTTC. Its protein product is CASSSTAPEGETQYF. The full variable domain, with the rest looked up from reference TRBV28 and TRBJ2-5, is DVKVTQSSRYLVKRTGEKVFLECVQDMDHENMFWYRQDPGLGLRLIYFSYDVKMKEKGDIPEGYSVSREKKERFSLILESASTNQTSMYLCASSSTAPEGETQYFGPGTRLLVL.

This clonotype was seen a few times. The V gene is TRBV20-1, the J gene TRBJ1-2; D gene unclear. Germline V gene data show CDR1 as DFQATT and CDR2 as SNEGSKA (reference sequence). Trimming removed 0 bases from V and 5 bases from J, with 22 bases in between. The CDR3 spans 17 residues. CDR3 nucleotide sequence: TGCAGTGCTAGAGACCGGGGTTTTCCGACCGTGAAATATGGCTACACCTTC. Its protein product is CSARDRGFPTVKYGYTF.